This T cell receptor (beta chain) was sequenced for a study of blood T cell repertoires in COVID-19. In the study overall: Acute-phase and convalescent COVID-19 samples originated in the United States, Italy and Spain. T cells, B-cell-depleted T cells, or PBMCs supplied cDNA or gDNA.

Original handling: Reference gene primer amplification gave nucleated cell count estimates. Data came from immunoSEQ multiplex PCR; TCRdb stores just in-frame clones and leaves some out. V, J and clone size were drawn from that table, and D and trimming were deduced from the DNA. This sample has approximately 270,000 clones, with around 83% found just once. V lost 0 bases to trimming and J lost 5 bases, with 11 bases between them. Germline assignment: CDR1 SGDLS and CDR2 YYNGEE. The CDR3 runs to 14 residues. This rearrangement joins TRBV9 to TRBJ2-5; D is unclear. This TCR was recovered from a man at least 80 years old with acute or convalescent COVID-19. Sequenced material: peripheral blood. The CDR3 spells CASSVGPQQETQYF. CDR3 DNA sequence: TGTGCCAGCAGCGTAGGACCACAGCAGGAGACCCAGTACTTC.